This T cell receptor (beta chain) derives from a study of blood T cell repertoires in COVID-19. Study at large: The United States, Italy and Spain were the sources of the acute and convalescent COVID-19 samples.

Original handling: How many nucleated cells were present was estimated from reference gene primer amplification. Some clones are missing from TCRdb's copy, which holds only in-frame ones; the method was immunoSEQ multiplex PCR. V, J and clone size derive from that table, while D and trimming were established from the DNA sequence. The data hold approximately 78,000 clones, with roughly nine tenths observed a single time. The V gene end was trimmed by 5 bases and the J gene end by 4 bases; junction bases not matched to a gene: 9. The germline V gene encodes CDR1 ENHRY and CDR2 SYGVKD. This CDR3 has 16 residues.

The chain links TRBV10-3 to TRBJ1-1; 11 bases are a match to TRBD1. This TCR was sampled from a middle-aged man with COVID-19, enrolled during active disease. The specimen was peripheral blood. CDR3 region: CAISSSGQGVFTEAFF. The CDR3 nucleotides read TGTGCCATCAGTAGCTCGGGACAGGGGGTTTTCACTGAAGCTTTCTTT.